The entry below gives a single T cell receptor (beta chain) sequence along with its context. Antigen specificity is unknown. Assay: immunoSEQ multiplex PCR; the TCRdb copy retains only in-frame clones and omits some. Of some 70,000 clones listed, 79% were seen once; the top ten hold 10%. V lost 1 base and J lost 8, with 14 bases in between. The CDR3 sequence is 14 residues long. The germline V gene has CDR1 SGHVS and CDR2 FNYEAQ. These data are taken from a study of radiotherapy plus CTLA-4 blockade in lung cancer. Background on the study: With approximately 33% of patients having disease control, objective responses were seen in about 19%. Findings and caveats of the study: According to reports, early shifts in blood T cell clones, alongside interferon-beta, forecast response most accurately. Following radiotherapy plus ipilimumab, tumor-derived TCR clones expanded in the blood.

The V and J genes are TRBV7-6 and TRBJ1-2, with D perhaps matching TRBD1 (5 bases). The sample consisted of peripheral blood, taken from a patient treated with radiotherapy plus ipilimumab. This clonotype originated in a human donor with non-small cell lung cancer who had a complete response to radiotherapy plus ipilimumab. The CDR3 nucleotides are TGTGCCAGCAGCTTAGACGGACATCCCAAGGGCTACACCTTC. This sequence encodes CASSLDGHPKGYTF.